Listed below are T cell receptor beta chains from one sample, sequenced in a study of pediatric ulcerative colitis. Sequencing was performed with immunoSEQ multiplex PCR; in TCRdb, only in-frame clones are kept and a portion is missing. The sample has about 32,000 clones, around 82% seen once. The sample consisted of blood. These receptors were obtained from a boy aged 5-17 years with severe ulcerative colitis. Each CDR3 is given with its conserved first and last residue. D genes are given only for firm matches. Some rows mark clone size as missing; the rest say once, few, many or name a class of expanded clone.

clone_size,j_call,d_call,v_call,cdr3_aa,cdr3_nt
-,TRBJ1-4,TRBD1,TRBV9,CASSVTGDGGEKLFF,TGTGCCAGCAGCGTAACAGGGGATGGGGGTGAAAAACTGTTTTTT
few,TRBJ1-1,-,TRBV5-4,CASSPTHGIEAFF,TGTGCCAGCAGCCCGACTCATGGGATTGAAGCTTTCTTT
-,TRBJ2-7,-,TRBV5-6,CASSLVQKVAYEQYF,TGTGCCAGCAGCTTGGTGCAGAAGGTTGCCTACGAGCAGTACTTC
-,TRBJ2-1,-,TRBV6-5,CASSYDGGEQFF,TGTGCCAGCAGTTACGATGGCGGTGAGCAGTTCTTC
-,TRBJ2-3,-,TRBV5-4,CASSSKPLGGARADTQYF,TGTGCCAGCAGCTCGAAACCTCTCGGAGGGGCCAGAGCAGATACGCAGTATTTT
few,TRBJ1-1,-,TRBV30,CAWERGISMNTEAFF,TGTGCCTGGGAGAGGGGAATATCGATGAACACTGAAGCTTTCTTT
-,TRBJ2-4,TRBD2,TRBV7-9,CASSLTSGAQYF,TGTGCCAGCAGTCTGACTAGCGGGGCTCAGTACTTC
-,TRBJ1-1,-,TRBV19,CASSIGPSTEAFF,TGTGCCAGTAGTATAGGTCCATCAACTGAAGCTTTCTTT
-,TRBJ2-7,TRBD1,TRBV7-9,CASSLAGGRPGEQYF,TGTGCCAGCAGCTTAGCAGGGGGCCGCCCTGGAGAGCAGTACTTC
-,TRBJ2-1,-,TRBV4-3,CASSQTGGGQGPYYNEQFF,TGCGCCAGCAGCCAGACGGGTGGGGGGCAAGGCCCCTACTACAATGAGCAGTTCTTC
-,TRBJ2-1,TRBD2,TRBV5-6,CASSLASGVDNEQFF,TGTGCCAGCAGCTTGGCCAGCGGGGTTGACAATGAGCAGTTCTTC
-,TRBJ2-3,TRBD2,TRBV7-3,CASTLSGGTDTQYF,TGTGCCAGCACCCTTAGCGGGGGCACAGATACGCAGTATTTT
-,TRBJ1-1,TRBD1,TRBV5-1,CASSLGQGLMNTEAFF,TGCGCCAGCAGCTTGGGACAGGGGCTTATGAACACTGAAGCTTTCTTT
-,TRBJ1-2,-,TRBV30,CAWDWGSQNYGYTF,TGTGCCTGGGACTGGGGCAGCCAAAACTATGGCTACACCTTC
-,TRBJ1-6,-,TRBV23-1,CAPFTDSYNSPLHF,TGCGCCCCGTTCACGGACTCCTATAATTCACCCCTCCACTTT
-,TRBJ2-5,-,TRBV18,CASSPRGAQETQYF,TGTGCCAGCTCACCGCGGGGCGCACAAGAGACCCAGTACTTC
few,TRBJ2-7,TRBD2,TRBV7-9,CASSLAGLAVYEQYF,TGTGCCAGCAGCTTAGCGGGACTAGCGGTCTACGAGCAGTACTTC